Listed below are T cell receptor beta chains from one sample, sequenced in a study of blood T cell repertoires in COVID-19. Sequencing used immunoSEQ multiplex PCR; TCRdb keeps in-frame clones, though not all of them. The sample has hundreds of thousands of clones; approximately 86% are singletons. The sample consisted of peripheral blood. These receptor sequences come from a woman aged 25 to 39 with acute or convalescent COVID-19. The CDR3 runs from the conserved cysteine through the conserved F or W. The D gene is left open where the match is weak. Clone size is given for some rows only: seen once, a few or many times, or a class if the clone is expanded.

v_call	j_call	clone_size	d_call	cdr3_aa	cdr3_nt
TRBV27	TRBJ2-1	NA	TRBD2	CASRVTSGSSYNEQFF	TGTGCCAGCAGGGTGACTAGCGGGAGCTCCTACAATGAGCAGTTCTTC
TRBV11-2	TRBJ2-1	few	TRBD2	CASSLVSGRSPEQFF	TGTGCCAGCAGCTTAGTAAGCGGGAGGTCCCCGGAGCAGTTCTTC
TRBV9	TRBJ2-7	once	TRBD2	CASSVAAGTSYEQYF	TGTGCCAGCAGCGTAGCAGCGGGGACCTCCTACGAGCAGTACTTC
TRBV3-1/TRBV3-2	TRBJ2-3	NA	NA	CASSPGKLTPKYTQYF	TGTGCCAGCAGCCCAGGGAAACTGACTCCCAAATATACGCAGTATTTT
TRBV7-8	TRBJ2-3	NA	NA	CASSFRDNVVAQYF	TGTGCCAGCAGCTTCCGGGACAACGTGGTCGCGCAGTATTTT
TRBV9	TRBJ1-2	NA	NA	CASSVDSTGRYGYTF	TGTGCCAGCAGCGTGGATTCGACAGGACGCTATGGCTACACCTTC
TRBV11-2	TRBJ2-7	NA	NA	CASSLGAGEQYF	TGTGCCAGCAGCTTAGGGGCCGGCGAGCAGTACTTC
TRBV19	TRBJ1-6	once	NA	CASSMGGRANSPLHF	TGTGCCAGTAGTATGGGGGGAAGAGCGAATTCACCCCTCCACTTT
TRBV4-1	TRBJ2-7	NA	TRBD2	CASSQRGTSGSYEQYF	TGCGCCAGCAGCCAAAGAGGGACTAGCGGCTCCTACGAGCAGTACTTC
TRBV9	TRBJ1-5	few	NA	CASSVAGNQPQHF	TGTGCCAGCAGCGTCGCAGGCAATCAGCCCCAGCATTTT
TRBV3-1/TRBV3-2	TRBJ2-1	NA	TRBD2	CASSQGLAGFLFF	TGTGCCAGCAGCCAAGGACTAGCGGGATTTCTGTTCTTC
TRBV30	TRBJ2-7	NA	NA	CAWNGNTYEQYF	TGTGCCTGGAACGGGAACACCTACGAGCAGTACTTC
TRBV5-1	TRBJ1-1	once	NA	CASSLGHTNTEAFF	TGCGCCAGCAGCTTGGGGCATACGAACACTGAAGCTTTCTTT
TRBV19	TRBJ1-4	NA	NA	CAKKSPGLELFF	TGTGCCAAAAAAAGTCCGGGATTAGAACTGTTTTTT
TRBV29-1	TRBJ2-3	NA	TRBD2	CSARVAGGLNTQYF	TGCAGCGCCCGTGTGGCGGGAGGGCTAAATACGCAGTATTTT
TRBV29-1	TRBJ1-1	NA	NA	CSVWGGGWTEAFF	TGCAGTGTGTGGGGGGGAGGGTGGACTGAAGCTTTCTTT
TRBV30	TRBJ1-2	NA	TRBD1	CAWSPRTGNGYTF	TGTGCCTGGAGTCCCCGGACAGGGAACGGCTACACCTTC
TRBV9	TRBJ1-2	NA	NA	CASSSQGAWGYGYTF	TGTGCCAGCAGCTCACAGGGCGCTTGGGGCTATGGCTACACCTTC
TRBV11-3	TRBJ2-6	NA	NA	CASSFVQRVGANVLTF	TGTGCCAGCAGCTTTGTGCAGAGGGTCGGGGCCAACGTCCTGACTTTC
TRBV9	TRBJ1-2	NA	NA	CASSARSSGYTF	TGTGCCAGCAGCGCCCGATCTAGTGGCTACACCTTC
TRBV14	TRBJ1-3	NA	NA	CASSPGPSLYF	TGTGCCAGCAGCCCAGGTCCGAGCTTATATTTT
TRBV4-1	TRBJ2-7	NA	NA	CASSQSPGAEEQYF	TGCGCCAGCAGCCAATCTCCAGGGGCTGAAGAGCAGTACTTC
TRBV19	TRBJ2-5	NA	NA	CASSRDFSQETQYF	TGTGCCAGTAGCCGGGACTTCTCCCAAGAGACCCAGTACTTC
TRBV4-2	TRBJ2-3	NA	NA	CASSQDGLSGTDTQYF	TGTGCCAGCAGCCAAGATGGGCTATCCGGCACAGATACGCAGTATTTT
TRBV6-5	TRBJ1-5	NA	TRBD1	CASRQGFGQPQHF	TGTGCCAGCAGACAGGGGTTCGGGCAGCCCCAGCATTTT
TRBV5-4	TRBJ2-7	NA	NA	CASSLGWTASYEQYF	TGTGCCAGCAGCTTGGGGTGGACAGCCTCCTACGAGCAGTACTTC
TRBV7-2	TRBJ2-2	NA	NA	CASSTHQGTSNTGELFF	TGTGCCAGCAGCACACACCAGGGGACCTCGAACACCGGGGAGCTGTTTTTT
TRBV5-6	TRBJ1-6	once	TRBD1	CASSFGTAVSPLHF	TGTGCCAGCAGCTTCGGGACAGCCGTTTCACCCCTCCACTTT
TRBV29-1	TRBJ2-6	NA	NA	CSVEDSVSGANVLTF	TGCAGCGTTGAAGACTCGGTGTCCGGGGCCAACGTCCTGACTTTC
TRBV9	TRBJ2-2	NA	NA	CASSVVGRGANTGELFF	TGTGCCAGCAGCGTAGTTGGTCGAGGAGCCAACACCGGGGAGCTGTTTTTT
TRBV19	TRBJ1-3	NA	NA	CASSIGGHYSGNTIYF	TGTGCCAGTAGTATAGGAGGCCACTACTCTGGAAACACCATATATTTT
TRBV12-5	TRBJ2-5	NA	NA	CASGLGGQQYF	TGTGCTAGTGGTTTGGGGGGACAACAGTACTTC
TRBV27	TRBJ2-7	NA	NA	CASSWSGTYEQYF	TGTGCCAGCAGTTGGAGCGGCACCTACGAGCAGTACTTC
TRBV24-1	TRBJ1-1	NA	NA	CATSARPGTKKTEAFF	TGTGCCACCAGCGCCAGACCGGGAACCAAGAAAACTGAAGCTTTCTTT
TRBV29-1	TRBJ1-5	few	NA	CSVSGHRQDSNQPQHF	TGCAGCGTTTCAGGTCACAGGCAGGATAGCAATCAGCCCCAGCATTTT
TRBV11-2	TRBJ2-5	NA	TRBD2	CASSQGTSGGRGETQYF	TGTGCCAGCAGCCAGGGGACTAGCGGGGGCCGAGGAGAGACCCAGTACTTC
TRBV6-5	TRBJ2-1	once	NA	CASSYSNNHEQFF	TGTGCCAGCAGTTACTCGAACAACCATGAGCAGTTCTTC
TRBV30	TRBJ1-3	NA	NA	CAWTGKGLGNTIYF	TGTGCCTGGACGGGAAAAGGGCTCGGAAACACCATATATTTT
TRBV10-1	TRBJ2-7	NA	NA	CASSRDWTAEQYF	TGCGCCAGCAGCCGGGACTGGACCGCCGAGCAGTACTTC
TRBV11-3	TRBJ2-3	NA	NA	CASSLNPGDTQYF	TGTGCCAGCAGCCTAAATCCAGGGGATACGCAGTATTTT
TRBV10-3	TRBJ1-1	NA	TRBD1	CAISETGGANTEAFF	TGTGCCATCAGTGAGACAGGGGGCGCGAACACTGAAGCTTTCTTT
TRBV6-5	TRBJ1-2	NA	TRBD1	CASSYSGQGLYYGYTF	TGTGCCAGCAGTTACTCGGGACAGGGACTATACTATGGCTACACCTTC
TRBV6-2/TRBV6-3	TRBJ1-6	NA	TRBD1	CASSYDRGYSPLHF	TGTGCCAGCAGTTACGACAGGGGATATTCACCCCTCCACTTT
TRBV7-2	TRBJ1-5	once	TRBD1	CASSPGTGGQPQHF	TGTGCCAGCAGCCCCGGGACAGGGGGTCAGCCCCAGCATTTT
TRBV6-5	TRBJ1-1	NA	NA	CASTPFGWNTEAFF	TGTGCCAGCACCCCATTCGGGTGGAACACTGAAGCTTTCTTT
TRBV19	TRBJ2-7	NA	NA	CASSISGRVYEQYF	TGTGCCAGTAGTATCAGCGGAAGGGTCTACGAGCAGTACTTC
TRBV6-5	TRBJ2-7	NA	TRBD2	CASSIGGDPYEQYF	TGTGCCAGCAGTATTGGGGGGGATCCCTACGAGCAGTACTTC
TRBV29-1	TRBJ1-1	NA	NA	CSVNRQGTEAFF	TGCAGCGTTAACCGGCAGGGCACTGAAGCTTTCTTT
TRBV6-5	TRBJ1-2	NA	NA	CASSYVGQRNYGYTF	TGTGCCAGCAGTTACGTTGGACAGAGAAACTATGGCTACACCTTC
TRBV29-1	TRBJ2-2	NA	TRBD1	CSVSLGGRGWVNTGELFF	TGCAGCGTTTCCTTGGGCGGCAGGGGGTGGGTAAACACCGGGGAGCTGTTTTTT
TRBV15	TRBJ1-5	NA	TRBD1	CATSVRQGGNQPQHF	TGTGCCACCAGCGTTCGACAGGGTGGTAATCAGCCCCAGCATTTT
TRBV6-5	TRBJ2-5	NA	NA	CASSYGGEETQYF	TGTGCCAGCAGTTACGGCGGGGAAGAGACCCAGTACTTC
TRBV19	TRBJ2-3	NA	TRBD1	CASSIDPLRGRGPDTQYF	TGTGCCAGTAGTATAGATCCTCTCAGGGGGCGCGGGCCAGATACGCAGTATTTT
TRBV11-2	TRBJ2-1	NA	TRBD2	CASSRGLAGYNEQFF	TGTGCCAGCAGCCGAGGACTAGCGGGATACAATGAGCAGTTCTTC
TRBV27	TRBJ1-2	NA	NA	CASSSPYRSYGYTF	TGTGCCAGCAGTTCGCCGTACAGAAGTTATGGCTACACCTTC
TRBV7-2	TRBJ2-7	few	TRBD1	CASSLDRGLIYEQYF	TGTGCCAGCAGCTTAGACAGGGGGCTTATCTACGAGCAGTACTTC
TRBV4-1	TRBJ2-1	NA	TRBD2	CASSLGLGNEQFF	TGCGCCAGCAGCCTAGGACTAGGGAATGAGCAGTTCTTC